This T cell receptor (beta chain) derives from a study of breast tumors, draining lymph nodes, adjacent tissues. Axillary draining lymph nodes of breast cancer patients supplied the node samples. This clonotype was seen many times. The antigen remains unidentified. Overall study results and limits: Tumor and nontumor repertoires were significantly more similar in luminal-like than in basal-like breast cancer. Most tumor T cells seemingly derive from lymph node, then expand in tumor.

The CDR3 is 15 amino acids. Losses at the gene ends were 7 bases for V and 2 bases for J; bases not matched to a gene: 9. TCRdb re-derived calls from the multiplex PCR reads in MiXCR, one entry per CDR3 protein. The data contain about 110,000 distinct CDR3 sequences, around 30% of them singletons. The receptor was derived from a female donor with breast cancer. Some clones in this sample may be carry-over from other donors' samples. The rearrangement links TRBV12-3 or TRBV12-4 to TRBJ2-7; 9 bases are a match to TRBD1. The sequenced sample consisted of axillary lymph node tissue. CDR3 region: CASTLGGTGTYEQYF. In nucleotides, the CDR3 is TGTGCCAGCACCCTGGGGGGGACAGGGACCTACGAGCAGTACTTC.